This T cell receptor beta chain was documented in a study of T cells after yellow fever vaccination. Regarding the study as a whole: Abundant clonotypes from the bulk population could have been carried over as contaminants into FACS-sorted repertoires. In post-booster samples, most primary-vaccination clones reappeared (just under 97% CD4, 88% CD8).

This clonotype was observed at least ten times. No antigen is known for it. Each CDR3 protein gets one entry after TCRdb re-called the 5' RACE reads with MiXCR. This sample has 300,000 to 450,000 distinct CDR3 sequences, with about 6% found just once. V was pared by 3 bases and J by 9 bases, with 6 bases of the junction left unmatched. Germline values: CDR1 MDHEN, CDR2 SYDVKM. The CDR3 spans 14 residues. The TCR comes from a man younger than 40 who received the YFV17D yellow fever vaccine. Sequencing used PBMCs, obtained 5 days after the yellow fever booster vaccination. The chain is built from TRBV28 and TRBJ2-4; TRBD2 matches 9 bases. CDR3 bases: TGTGCCAGCAGTTTGCTTAGCGGGAGTGTCATTCAGTACTTC. Protein: CASSLLSGSVIQYF.